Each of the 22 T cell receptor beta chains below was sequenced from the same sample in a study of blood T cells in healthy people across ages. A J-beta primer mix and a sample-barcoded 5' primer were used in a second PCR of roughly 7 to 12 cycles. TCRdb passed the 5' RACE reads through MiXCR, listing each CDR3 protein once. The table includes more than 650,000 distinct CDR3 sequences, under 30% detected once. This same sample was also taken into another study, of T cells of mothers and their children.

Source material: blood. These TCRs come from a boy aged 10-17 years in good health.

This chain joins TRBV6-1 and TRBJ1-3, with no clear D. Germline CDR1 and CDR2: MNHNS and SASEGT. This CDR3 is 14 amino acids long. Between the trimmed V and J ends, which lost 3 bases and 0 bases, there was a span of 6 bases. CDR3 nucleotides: TGTGCCAGCAGTGAGCCGTTCTCTGGAAACACCATATATTTT. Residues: CASSEPFSGNTIYF.

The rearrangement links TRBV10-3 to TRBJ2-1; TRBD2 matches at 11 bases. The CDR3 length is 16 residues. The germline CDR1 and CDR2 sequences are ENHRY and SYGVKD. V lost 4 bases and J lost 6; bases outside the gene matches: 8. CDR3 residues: CAISGVAGGPGNEQFF. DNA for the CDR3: TGTGCCATCAGTGGGGTAGCGGGGGGGCCGGGCAATGAGCAGTTCTTC.

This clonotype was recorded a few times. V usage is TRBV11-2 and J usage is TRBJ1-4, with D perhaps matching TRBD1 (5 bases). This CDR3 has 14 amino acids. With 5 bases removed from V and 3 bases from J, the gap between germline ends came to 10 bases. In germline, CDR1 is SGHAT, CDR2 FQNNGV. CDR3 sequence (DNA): TGTGCCAGCAGCCACAGGTCCGCTAATGAAAAACTGTTTTTT. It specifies CASSHRSANEKLFF.

CDR3 in amino acids: CASSQESPLVTLAVGELFF. The DNA of the CDR3 is TGCGCCAGCAGCCAAGAGAGCCCCCTAGTAACTCTGGCGGTCGGGGAGCTGTTTTTT. The chain employs TRBV4-1 and TRBJ2-2; D is uncertain. Per the germline V gene, CDR1 is MGHRA and CDR2 is YSYEKL. The germline V and J ends were trimmed by 0 bases and 7 bases, with 24 bases remaining between them. CDR3 size: 19 residues.

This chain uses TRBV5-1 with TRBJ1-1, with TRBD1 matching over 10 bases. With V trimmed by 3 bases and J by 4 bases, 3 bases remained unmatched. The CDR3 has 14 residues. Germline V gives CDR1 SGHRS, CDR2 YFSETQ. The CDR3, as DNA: TGCGCCAGCAGCTATGGGACAGGGGTCACTGAAGCTTTCTTT. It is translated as CASSYGTGVTEAFF.

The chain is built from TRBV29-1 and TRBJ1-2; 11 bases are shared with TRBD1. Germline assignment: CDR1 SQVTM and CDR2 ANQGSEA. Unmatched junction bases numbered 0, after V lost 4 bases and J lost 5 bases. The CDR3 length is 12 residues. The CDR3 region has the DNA TGCAGCGTTGGGGACAGGGGGTATGGCTACACCTTC. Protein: CSVGDRGYGYTF.

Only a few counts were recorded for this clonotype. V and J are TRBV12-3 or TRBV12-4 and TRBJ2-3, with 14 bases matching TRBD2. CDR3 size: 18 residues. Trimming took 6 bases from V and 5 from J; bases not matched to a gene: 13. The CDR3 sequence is CASSSNNGLAGGVDTQYF. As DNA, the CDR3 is TGTGCCAGCAGCTCAAATAACGGACTAGCGGGAGGAGTAGATACGCAGTATTTT.

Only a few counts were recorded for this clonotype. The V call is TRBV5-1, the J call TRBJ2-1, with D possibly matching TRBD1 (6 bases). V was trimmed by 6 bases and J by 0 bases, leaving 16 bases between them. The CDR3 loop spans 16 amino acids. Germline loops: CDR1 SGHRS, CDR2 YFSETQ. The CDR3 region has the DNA TGCGCCAGCACCAGCACGGGACACAGCTCCTACAATGAGCAGTTCTTC. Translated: CASTSTGHSSYNEQFF.

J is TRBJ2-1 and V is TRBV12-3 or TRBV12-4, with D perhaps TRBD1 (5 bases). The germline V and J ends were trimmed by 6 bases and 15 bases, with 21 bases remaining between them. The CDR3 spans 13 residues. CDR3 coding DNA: TGTGCCAGCAGCCAGCAGGAAAAGGGGCAAATGTTCTTC. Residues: CASSQQEKGQMFF.

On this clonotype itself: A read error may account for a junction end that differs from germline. CDR3 in amino acids: CASSSQNTYGQYF. The CDR3 coding sequence is TGTGCCAGCAGCTCACAGAACACCTACGGGCAGTACTTC. This chain uses TRBV11-2 with TRBJ2-7; D is ambiguous. This CDR3 is built from 13 residues. Germline-derived CDR1 and CDR2 are SGHAT and FQNNGV.

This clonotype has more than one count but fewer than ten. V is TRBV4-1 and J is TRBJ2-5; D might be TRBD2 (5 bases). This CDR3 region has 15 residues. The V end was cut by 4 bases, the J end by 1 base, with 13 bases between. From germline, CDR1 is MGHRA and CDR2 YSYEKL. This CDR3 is CASSRWEGLQETQYF. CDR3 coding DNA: TGCGCCAGCAGCCGGTGGGAAGGACTCCAAGAGACCCAGTACTTC.

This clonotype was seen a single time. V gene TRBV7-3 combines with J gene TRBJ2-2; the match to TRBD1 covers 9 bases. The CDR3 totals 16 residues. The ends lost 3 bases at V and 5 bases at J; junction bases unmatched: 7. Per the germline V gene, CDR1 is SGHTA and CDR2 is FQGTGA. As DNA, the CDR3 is TGTGCCAGCAGCTTGTCCCGGGACAGGGAGACCGGGGAGCTGTTTTTT. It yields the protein CASSLSRDRETGELFF. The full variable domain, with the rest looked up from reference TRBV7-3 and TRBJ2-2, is GAGVSQTPSNKVTEKGKYVELRCDPISGHTALYWYRQSLGQGPEFLIYFQGTGAADDSGLPNDRFFAVRPEGSVSTLKIQRTERGDSAVYLCASSLSRDRETGELFFGEGSRLTVL.

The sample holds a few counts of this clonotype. CDR3 bases: TGTGCCAGCACGGTGGAGGGGTCCGGGGAGCTGTTTTTT. Encoded protein: CASTVEGSGELFF. This chain joins TRBV9 and TRBJ2-2; D is possibly TRBD2 (6 bases). Trimming pared 6 bases from V and 6 bases from J, leaving 12 bases between. Looked up from germline, CDR1 is SGDLS and CDR2 is YYNGEE. This CDR3 spans 13 amino acids.

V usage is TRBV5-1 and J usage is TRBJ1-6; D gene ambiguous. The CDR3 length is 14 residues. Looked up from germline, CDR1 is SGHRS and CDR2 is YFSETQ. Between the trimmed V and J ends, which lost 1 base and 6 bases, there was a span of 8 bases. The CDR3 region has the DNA TGCGCCAGCAGCTTGAGCCAGTTTAATTCACCCCTCCACTTT. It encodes CASSLSQFNSPLHF. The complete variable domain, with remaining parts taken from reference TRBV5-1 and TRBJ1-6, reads KAGVTQTPRYLIKTRGQQVTLSCSPISGHRSVSWYQQTPGQGLQFLFEYFSETQRNKGNFPGRFSGRQFSNSRSEMNVSTLELGDSALYLCASSLSQFNSPLHFGNGTRLTVT.

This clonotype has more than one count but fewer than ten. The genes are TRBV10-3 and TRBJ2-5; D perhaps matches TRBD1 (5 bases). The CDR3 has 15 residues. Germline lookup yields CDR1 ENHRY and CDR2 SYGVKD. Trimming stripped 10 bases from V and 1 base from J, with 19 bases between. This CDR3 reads CATQEGAGFQETQYF. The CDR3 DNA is TGTGCCACCCAAGAAGGGGCTGGGTTCCAAGAGACCCAGTACTTC.

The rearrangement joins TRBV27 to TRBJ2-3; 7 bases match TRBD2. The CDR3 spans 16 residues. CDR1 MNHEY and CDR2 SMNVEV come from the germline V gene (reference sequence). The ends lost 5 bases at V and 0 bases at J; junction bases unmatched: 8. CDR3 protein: CASSPSRLASTDTQYF. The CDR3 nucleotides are TGTGCCAGCAGTCCCTCCCGACTAGCTAGCACAGATACGCAGTATTTT.

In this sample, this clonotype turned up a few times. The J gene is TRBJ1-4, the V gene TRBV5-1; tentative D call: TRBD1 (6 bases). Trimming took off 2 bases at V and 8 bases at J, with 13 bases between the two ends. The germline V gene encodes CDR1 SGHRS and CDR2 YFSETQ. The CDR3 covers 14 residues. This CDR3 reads CASSFSGANEKLFF. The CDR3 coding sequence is TGCGCCAGCAGCTTCTCAGGGGCGAACGAAAAACTGTTTTTT.

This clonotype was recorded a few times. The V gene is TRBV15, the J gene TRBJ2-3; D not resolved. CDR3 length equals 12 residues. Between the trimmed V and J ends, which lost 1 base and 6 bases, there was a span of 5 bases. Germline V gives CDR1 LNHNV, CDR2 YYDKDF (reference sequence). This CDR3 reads CATSRATDTQYF. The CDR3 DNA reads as TGTGCCACCAGCAGAGCTACGGATACGCAGTATTTT.

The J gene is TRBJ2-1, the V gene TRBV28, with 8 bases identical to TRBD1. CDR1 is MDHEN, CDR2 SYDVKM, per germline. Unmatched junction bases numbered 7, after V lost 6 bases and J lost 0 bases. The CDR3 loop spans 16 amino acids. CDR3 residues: CASSEDREASYNEQFF. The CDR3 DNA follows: TGTGCCAGCAGCGAGGACAGGGAAGCCTCCTACAATGAGCAGTTCTTC. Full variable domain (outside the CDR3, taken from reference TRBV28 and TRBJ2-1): DVKVTQSSRYLVKRTGEKVFLECVQDMDHENMFWYRQDPGLGLRLIYFSYDVKMKEKGDIPEGYSVSREKKERFSLILESASTNQTSMYLCASSEDREASYNEQFFGPGTRLTVL.

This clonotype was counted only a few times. This CDR3 reads CASSLSLGGTGKGYTF. The CDR3 bases are TGTGCCAGCAGTTTATCTCTAGGGGGGACAGGGAAGGGCTACACCTTC. V is TRBV12-3 or TRBV12-4 and J is TRBJ1-2; 9 bases map to TRBD1. This CDR3 comprises 16 residues. V dropped 2 bases and J dropped 8; count of bases not matched to a gene: 12.

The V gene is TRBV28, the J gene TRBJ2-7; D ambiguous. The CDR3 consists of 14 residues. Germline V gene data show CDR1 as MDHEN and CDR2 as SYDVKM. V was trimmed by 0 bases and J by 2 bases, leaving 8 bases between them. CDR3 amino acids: CASSLWSGTYEQYF. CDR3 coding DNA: TGTGCCAGCAGTTTATGGTCGGGCACCTACGAGCAGTACTTC.

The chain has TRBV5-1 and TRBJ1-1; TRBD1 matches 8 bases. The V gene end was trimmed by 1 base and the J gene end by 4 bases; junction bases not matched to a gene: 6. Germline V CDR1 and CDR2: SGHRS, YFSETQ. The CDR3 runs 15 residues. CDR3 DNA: TGCGCCAGCAGCTTGACGATTACAGGGGGCACTGAAGCTTTCTTT. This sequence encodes CASSLTITGGTEAFF.